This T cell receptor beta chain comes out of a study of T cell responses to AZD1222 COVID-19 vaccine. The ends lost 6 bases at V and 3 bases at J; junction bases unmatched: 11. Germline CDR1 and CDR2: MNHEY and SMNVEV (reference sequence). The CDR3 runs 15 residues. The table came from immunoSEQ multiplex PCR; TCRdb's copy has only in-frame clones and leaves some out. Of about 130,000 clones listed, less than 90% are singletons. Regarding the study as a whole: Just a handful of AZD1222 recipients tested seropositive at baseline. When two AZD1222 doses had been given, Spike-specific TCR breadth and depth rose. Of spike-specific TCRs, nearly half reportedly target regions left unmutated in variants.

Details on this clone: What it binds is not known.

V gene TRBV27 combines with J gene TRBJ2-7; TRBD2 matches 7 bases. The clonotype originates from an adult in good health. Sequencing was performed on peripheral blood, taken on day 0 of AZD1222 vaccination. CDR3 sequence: CASRFASGPYYEQYF. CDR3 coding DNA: TGTGCCAGCAGGTTTGCTAGCGGACCCTACTACGAGCAGTACTTC.